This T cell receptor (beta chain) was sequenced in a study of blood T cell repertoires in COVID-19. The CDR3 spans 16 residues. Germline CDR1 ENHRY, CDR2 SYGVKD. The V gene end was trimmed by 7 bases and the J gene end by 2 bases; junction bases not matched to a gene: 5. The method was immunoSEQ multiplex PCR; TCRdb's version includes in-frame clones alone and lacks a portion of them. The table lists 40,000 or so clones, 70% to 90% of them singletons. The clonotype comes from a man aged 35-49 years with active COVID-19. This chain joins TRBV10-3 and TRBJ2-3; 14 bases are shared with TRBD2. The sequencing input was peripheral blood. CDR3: CAIMGTSGRNTDTQYF. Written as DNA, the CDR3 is TGTGCCATCATGGGGACTAGCGGGAGAAACACAGATACGCAGTATTTT.